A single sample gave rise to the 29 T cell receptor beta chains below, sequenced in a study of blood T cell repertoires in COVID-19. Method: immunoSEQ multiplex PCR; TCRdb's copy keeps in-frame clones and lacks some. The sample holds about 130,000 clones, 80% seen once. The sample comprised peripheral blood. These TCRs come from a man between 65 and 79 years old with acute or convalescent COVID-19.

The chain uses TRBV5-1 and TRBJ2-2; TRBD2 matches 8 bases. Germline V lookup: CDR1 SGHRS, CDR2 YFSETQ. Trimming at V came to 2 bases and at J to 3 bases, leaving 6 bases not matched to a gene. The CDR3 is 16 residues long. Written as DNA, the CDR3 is TGCGCCAGCAGCTTAGGCGCGGGAGGATACACCGGGGAGCTGTTTTTT. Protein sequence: CASSLGAGGYTGELFF. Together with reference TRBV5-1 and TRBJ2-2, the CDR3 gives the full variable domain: KAGVTQTPRYLIKTRGQQVTLSCSPISGHRSVSWYQQTPGQGLQFLFEYFSETQRNKGNFPGRFSGRQFSNSRSEMNVSTLELGDSALYLCASSLGAGGYTGELFFGEGSRLTVL.

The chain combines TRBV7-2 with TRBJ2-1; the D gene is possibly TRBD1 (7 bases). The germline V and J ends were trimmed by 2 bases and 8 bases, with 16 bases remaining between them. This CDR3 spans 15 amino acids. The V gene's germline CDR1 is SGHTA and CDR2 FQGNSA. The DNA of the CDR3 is TGTGCCAGCAGCTTACCAGGGGGACTTGTGTATGAGCAGTTCTTC. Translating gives CASSLPGGLVYEQFF.

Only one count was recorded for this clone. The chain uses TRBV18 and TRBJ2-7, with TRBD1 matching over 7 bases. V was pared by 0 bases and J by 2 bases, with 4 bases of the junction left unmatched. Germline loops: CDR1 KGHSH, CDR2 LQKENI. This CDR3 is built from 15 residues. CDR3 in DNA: TGTGCCAGCTCACCACCCAGGGGGTATCCCTACGAGCAGTACTTC. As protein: CASSPPRGYPYEQYF.

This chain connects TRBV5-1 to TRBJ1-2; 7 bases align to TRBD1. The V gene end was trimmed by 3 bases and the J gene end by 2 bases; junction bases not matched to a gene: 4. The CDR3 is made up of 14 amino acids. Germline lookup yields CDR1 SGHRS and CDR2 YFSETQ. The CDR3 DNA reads TGCGCCAGCAGCTCAACAGGGGAAAACTATGGCTACACCTTC. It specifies CASSSTGENYGYTF. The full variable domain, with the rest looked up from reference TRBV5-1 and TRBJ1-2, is KAGVTQTPRYLIKTRGQQVTLSCSPISGHRSVSWYQQTPGQGLQFLFEYFSETQRNKGNFPGRFSGRQFSNSRSEMNVSTLELGDSALYLCASSSTGENYGYTFGSGTRLTVV.

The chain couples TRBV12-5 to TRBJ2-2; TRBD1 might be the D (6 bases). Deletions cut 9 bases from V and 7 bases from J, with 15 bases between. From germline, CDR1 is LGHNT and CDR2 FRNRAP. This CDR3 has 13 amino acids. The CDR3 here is CASASEGGGELFF. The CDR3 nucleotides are TGTGCTAGCGCGTCTGAAGGGGGCGGGGAGCTGTTTTTT. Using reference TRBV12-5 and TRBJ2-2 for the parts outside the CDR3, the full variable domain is DARVTQTPRHKVTEMGQEVTMRCQPILGHNTVFWYRQTMMQGLELLAYFRNRAPLDDSGMPKDRFSAEMPDATLATLKIQPSEPRDSAVYFCASASEGGGELFFGEGSRLTVL.

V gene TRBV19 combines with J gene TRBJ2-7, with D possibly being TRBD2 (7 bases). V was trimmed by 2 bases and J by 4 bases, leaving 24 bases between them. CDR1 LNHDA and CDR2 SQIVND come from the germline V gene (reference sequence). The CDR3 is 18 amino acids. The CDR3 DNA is TGTGCCAGTAGTATAAAGGTCCCAAATGCGGGGGCCGGTTACGAGCAGTACTTC. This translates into CASSIKVPNAGAGYEQYF.

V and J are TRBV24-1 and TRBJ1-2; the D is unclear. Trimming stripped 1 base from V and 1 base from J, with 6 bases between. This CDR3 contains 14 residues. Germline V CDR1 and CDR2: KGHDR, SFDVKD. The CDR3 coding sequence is TGTGCCACCAGTGATTTCTCTATTAACTATGGCTACACCTTC. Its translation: CATSDFSINYGYTF.

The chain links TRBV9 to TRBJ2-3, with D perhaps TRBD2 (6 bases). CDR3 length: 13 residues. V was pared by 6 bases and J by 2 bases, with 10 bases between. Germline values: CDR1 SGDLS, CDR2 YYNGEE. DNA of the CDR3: TGTGCCAGCATGGGGGGTTCCACAGATACGCAGTATTTT. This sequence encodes CASMGGSTDTQYF.

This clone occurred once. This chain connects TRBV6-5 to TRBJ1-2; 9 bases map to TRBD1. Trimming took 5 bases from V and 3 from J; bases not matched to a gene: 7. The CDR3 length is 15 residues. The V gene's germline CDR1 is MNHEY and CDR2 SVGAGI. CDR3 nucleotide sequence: TGTGCCAGCAGTACCCGGACAGGGGCTCACTATGGCTACACCTTC. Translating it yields CASSTRTGAHYGYTF.

DNA of the CDR3: TGCAGTGCTGTACGCGGTGAGCAGTTCTTC. Translating gives CSAVRGEQFF. V and J are TRBV20-1 and TRBJ2-1; D remains unclear. V lost 5 bases to trimming and J lost 9 bases, with 8 bases between them. This CDR3 comprises 10 residues. Per the germline V gene, CDR1 is DFQATT and CDR2 is SNEGSKA (reference sequence).

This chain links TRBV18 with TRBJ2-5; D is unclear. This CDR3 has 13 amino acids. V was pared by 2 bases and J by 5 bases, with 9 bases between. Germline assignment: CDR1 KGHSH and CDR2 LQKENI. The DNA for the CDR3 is TGTGCCAGCTCACCAGGAGTTGGGGAGACCCAGTACTTC. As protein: CASSPGVGETQYF.

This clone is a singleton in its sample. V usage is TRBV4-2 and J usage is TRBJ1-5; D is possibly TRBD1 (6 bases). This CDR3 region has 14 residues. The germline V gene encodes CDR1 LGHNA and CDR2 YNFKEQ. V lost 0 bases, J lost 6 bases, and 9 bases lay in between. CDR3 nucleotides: TGTGCCAGCAGCCAAGAAGGGGGAGCTCAGCCCCAGCATTTT. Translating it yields CASSQEGGAQPQHF.

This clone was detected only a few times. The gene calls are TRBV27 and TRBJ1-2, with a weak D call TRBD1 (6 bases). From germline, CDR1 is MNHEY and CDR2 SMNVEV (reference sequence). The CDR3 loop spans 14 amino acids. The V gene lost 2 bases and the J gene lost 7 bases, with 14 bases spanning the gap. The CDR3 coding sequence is TGTGCCAGCAGTTTAGGGAGGGGGTTGCCTGGCTACACCTTC. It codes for CASSLGRGLPGYTF.

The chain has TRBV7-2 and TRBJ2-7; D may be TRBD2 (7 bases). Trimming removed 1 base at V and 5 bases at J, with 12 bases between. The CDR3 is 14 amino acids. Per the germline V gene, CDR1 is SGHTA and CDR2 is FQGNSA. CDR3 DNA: TGTGCCAGCAGCTTAGTAGGGGGGGGGAACGAGCAGTACTTC. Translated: CASSLVGGGNEQYF.

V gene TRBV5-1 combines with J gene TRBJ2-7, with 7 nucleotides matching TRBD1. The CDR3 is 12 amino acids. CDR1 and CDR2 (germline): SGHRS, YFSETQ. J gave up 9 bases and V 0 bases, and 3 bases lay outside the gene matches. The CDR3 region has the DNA TGCGCCAGCAGCTTGGACAGGGGCGCGCAGTACTTC. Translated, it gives CASSLDRGAQYF.

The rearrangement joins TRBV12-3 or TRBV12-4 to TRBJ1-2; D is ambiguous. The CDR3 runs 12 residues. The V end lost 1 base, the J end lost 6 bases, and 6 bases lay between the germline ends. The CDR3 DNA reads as TGTGCCAGCAGTTTAGGAGGGAATGGCTACACCTTC. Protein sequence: CASSLGGNGYTF.

CDR3 nucleotide sequence: TGTGCCAGCCTCCGGACAGACCAAAATGAAAAACTGTTTTTT. Residues: CASLRTDQNEKLFF. The V and J genes are TRBV2 and TRBJ1-4, with D possibly being TRBD1 (6 bases). The CDR3 runs 14 residues. Trimming took 8 bases from V and 5 from J, leaving 15 bases between them. Looked up from germline, CDR1 is SNHLY and CDR2 is FYNNEI.

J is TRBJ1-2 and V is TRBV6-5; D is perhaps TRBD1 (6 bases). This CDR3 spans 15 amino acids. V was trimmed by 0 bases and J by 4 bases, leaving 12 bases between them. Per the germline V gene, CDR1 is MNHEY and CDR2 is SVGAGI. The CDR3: CASSYSGRGGYGYTF. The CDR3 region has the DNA TGTGCCAGCAGTTACTCGGGCAGGGGCGGCTATGGCTACACCTTC.

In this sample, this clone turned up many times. This chain's CDR3 is CASSSQQLNEKLFF. The CDR3 nucleotides are TGTGCCAGCAGTTCGCAACAGCTTAATGAAAAACTGTTTTTT. The rearrangement joins TRBV28 to TRBJ1-4; D remains ambiguous. V was pared by 4 bases and J by 4 bases, with 10 bases between. CDR1 and CDR2 (germline): MDHEN, SYDVKM. The CDR3 is made up of 14 amino acids.

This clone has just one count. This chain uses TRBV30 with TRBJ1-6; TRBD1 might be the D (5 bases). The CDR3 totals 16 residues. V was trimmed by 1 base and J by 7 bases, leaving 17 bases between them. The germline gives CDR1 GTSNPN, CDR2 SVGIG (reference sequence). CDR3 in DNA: TGTGCCTGGAGTGGTGGGGGGAGGTCCTTCAATTCACCCCTCCACTTT. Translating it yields CAWSGGGRSFNSPLHF. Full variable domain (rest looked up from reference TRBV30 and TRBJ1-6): SQTIHQWPATLVQPVGSPLSLECTVEGTSNPNLYWYRQAAGRGLQLLFYSVGIGQISSEVPQNLSASRPQDRQFILSSKKLLLSDSGFYLCAWSGGGRSFNSPLHFGNGTRLTVT.

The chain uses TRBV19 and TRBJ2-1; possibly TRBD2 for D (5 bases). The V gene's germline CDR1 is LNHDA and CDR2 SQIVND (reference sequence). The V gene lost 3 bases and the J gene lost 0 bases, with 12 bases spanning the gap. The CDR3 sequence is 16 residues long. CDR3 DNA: TGTGCCAGTAGTATTGAGGGTTATAGCTCCTACAATGAGCAGTTCTTC. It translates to CASSIEGYSSYNEQFF.

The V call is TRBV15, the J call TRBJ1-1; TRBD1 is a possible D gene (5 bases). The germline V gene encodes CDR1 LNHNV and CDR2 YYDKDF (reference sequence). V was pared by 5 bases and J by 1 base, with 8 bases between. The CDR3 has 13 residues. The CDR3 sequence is CATSGQPNTEAFF. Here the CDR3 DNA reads TGTGCCACCAGCGGACAACCGAACACTGAAGCTTTCTTT.

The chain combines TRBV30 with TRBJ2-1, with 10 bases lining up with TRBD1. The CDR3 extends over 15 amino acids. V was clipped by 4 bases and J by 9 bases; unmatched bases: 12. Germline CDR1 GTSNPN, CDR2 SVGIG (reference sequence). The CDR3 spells CAWNTGQGLIGEQFF. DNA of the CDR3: TGTGCCTGGAATACGGGACAGGGGCTCATAGGTGAGCAGTTCTTC.

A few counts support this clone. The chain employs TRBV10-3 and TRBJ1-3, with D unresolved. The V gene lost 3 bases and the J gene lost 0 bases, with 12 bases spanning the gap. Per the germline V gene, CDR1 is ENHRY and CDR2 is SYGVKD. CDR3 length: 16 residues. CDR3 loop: CAISEVSSNSGNTIYF. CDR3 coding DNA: TGTGCCATCAGTGAAGTATCCAGTAACTCTGGAAACACCATATATTTT.

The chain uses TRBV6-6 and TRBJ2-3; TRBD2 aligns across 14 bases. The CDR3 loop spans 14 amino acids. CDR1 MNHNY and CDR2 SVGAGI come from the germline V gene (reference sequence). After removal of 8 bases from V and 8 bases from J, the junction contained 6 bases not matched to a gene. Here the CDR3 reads CASAPGTSGGTQYF. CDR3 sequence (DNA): TGTGCCAGCGCCCCCGGGACTAGCGGGGGTACGCAGTATTTT.

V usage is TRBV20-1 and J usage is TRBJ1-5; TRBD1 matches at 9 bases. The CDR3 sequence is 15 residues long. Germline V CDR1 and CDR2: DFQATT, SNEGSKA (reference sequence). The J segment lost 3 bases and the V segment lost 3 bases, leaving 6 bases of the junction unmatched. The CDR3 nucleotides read TGCAGTGCTAGTTCCGGGACAGGGAACAATCAGCCCCAGCATTTT. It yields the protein CSASSGTGNNQPQHF.

The CDR3 region has the DNA TGTGCCAGCAGTGACTCGACAGGGGATAGCAATCAGCCCCAGCATTTT. Translated: CASSDSTGDSNQPQHF. The chain is built from TRBV25-1 and TRBJ1-5; TRBD1 matches 8 bases. Germline trimming cut 3 bases from V and 0 bases from J; bases unmatched to any gene: 4. Germline V gene data show CDR1 as MGHDK and CDR2 as SYGVNS. CDR3 length: 16 amino acids.

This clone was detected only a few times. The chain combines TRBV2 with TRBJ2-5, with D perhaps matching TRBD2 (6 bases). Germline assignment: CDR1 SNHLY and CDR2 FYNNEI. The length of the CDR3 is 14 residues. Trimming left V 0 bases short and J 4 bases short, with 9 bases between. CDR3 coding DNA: TGTGCCAGCAGTGAAGCGCGGAGGGGAGAGACCCAGTACTTC. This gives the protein CASSEARRGETQYF.

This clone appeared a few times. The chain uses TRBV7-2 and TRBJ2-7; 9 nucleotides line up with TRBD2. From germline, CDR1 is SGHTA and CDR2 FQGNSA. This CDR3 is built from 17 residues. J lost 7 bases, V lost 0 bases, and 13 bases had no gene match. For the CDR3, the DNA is TGTGCCAGCAGCTTAGCGCCGGTGGCTAGCGGGGCCGGGGAGCAGTACTTC. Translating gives CASSLAPVASGAGEQYF.